This T cell receptor beta chain was captured by sequencing in a study of Ad26.COV2.S vaccination and SARS-CoV-2 variants. Whole-study context: Within the COV1001 Ad26.COV2.S trial arm, the donor was enrolled. Donor got 5x10^10 or 1x10^11 viral particles of Ad26.COV2.S. Study results and caveats: Overall T cell responses may have been underestimated by the analyses of TCR breadth and depth.

This clone has just a few counts. Its antigen is not known. The treatment denotes: around 19 received Ad26.COV2.S at low or high dose, single or two shots; roughly five received placebo; per-sample allocation not given. Sampling was performed 63 days after the first vaccine or placebo injection. Generated by immunoSEQ multiplex PCR, the TCRdb table keeps only in-frame clones and is missing some. The table has about 680,000 clones, approximately 88% seen once. The CDR3 runs 12 residues. Germline V gene lookup returns CDR1 LGHDT and CDR2 YNNKEL (reference sequence). Trimming took off 1 base at V and 6 bases at J, with 7 bases between the two ends.

This sample comprised peripheral blood, obtained in a trial of Ad26.COV2.S vaccine versus placebo. The V and J genes are TRBV3-1 (or the pseudogene TRBV3-2) and TRBJ2-7; D perhaps matches TRBD1 (6 bases). This clonotype was obtained from a person aged 18 to 59 who received the Ad26.COV2.S COVID-19 vaccine or a placebo. CDR3 sequence (DNA): TGTGCCAGCAGCCAAGGAGGGGGCGAGCAGTACTTC. This gives the protein CASSQGGGEQYF.